This record concerns one T cell receptor (beta chain) sequence. Its antigen is currently unknown. The data stem from a study of vaccination and CD4 T cells after COVID-19. Across the study: Ranging from 14 to 241, the interval between dose two and post-vaccine sampling had a median of about 72 days. Each control was exposed to a CEFX pool, an HIV-1 Nef pool, or no peptide at all. Study-level points and caveats: The researchers studied relatively few convalescent patients and omitted early post-infection timepoints. Nearly all convalescent vaccine-specific clones, 304 of 307, recognized only SARS-CoV-2 spike.

Stated treatment: 10-day PBMC culture with coronavirus spike peptide pools or control peptides (ViraFEST assay). The Oncomine TCR Beta short-read assay generated sequence data from the DNA of cultured CD4+ T cells. TCRdb re-derived calls from the PCR reads in MiXCR, one entry per CDR3 protein. The sample holds some 9,000 distinct CDR3 sequences, around 60% seen once. What was sequenced was CD4+ T cells from blood, cultured in vitro. This receptor was obtained from a human donor who had recovered from COVID-19.

The CDR3 spells CASRAGLAGYNEQFF. In nucleotides, the CDR3 is TGTGCCAGCAGGGCTGGGCTAGCGGGGTACAATGAGCAGTTCTTC. This chain links TRBV6-1 with TRBJ2-1, with 9 bases aligning to TRBD2. From germline, CDR1 is MNHNS and CDR2 SASEGT. The length of the CDR3 is 15 residues. V trimming: 6 bases; J trimming: 4 bases; junction bases outside the gene matches: 7.